This is a list of T cell receptor beta chains from one sample in a study of T-cell memory formation after mild COVID-19. In TCRdb, the 5' RACE reads were re-called with MiXCR into one record per CDR3 protein. The sample yields some 450,000 distinct CDR3 sequences, over 15% seen once. Sequenced sample: PBMCs or a T cell subset sorted from them (not recorded which). All receptors derive from a man in his late teens or twenties who had mild COVID-19 (a few samples of this study predate the infection). Cell type and time point are not known. Each CDR3 is given with its conserved first and last residue. D genes are given only for firm matches. Not every row has a clone size; where given, it reads once, few, many or a size class.

v_call,d_call,j_call,clone_size,cdr3_aa,cdr3_nt
TRBV15,TRBD2,TRBJ2-5,.,CATSSTSLAALYQETQYF,TGTGCCACCAGCAGCACGAGTCTAGCGGCATTGTACCAAGAGACCCAGTACTTC
TRBV12-3/TRBV12-4,TRBD1,TRBJ1-6,few,CASTWGRGRSPLHF,TGTGCCAGCACCTGGGGCAGGGGGCGATCACCCCTCCACTTT
TRBV20-1,.,TRBJ2-1,few,CSARAPTQNEQFF,TGCAGTGCTAGAGCTCCAACACAGAATGAGCAGTTCTTC
TRBV27,.,TRBJ2-5,few,CASRLDRSAGGTQYF,TGTGCCAGCAGGCTTGACAGGAGCGCTGGAGGGACCCAGTACTTC
TRBV18,.,TRBJ2-7,.,CASSQGRGASYEQYF,TGTGCCAGCTCCCAGGGACGGGGGGCCTCCTACGAGCAGTACTTC
TRBV20-1,.,TRBJ1-5,.,CSAREGRADQPQHF,TGCAGTGCTAGAGAGGGAAGGGCGGATCAGCCCCAGCATTTT
TRBV7-8,TRBD2,TRBJ2-1,many,CASSPSGGTTSYNEQFF,TGTGCCAGCAGCCCTAGCGGGGGCACTACCTCCTACAATGAGCAGTTCTTC
TRBV6-8,.,TRBJ1-2,.,CASSPTGTCLGTF,TGTGCCAGCAGCCCGACCGGGACGTGTCTCGGAACCTTC
TRBV30,TRBD1,TRBJ1-1,few,CAWSQGGEAFF,TGTGCCTGGAGTCAGGGGGGAGAAGCTTTCTTT
TRBV7-6,.,TRBJ2-1,many,CASSLALGSGEQFF,TGTGCCAGCAGCTTAGCCCTAGGGTCGGGAGAGCAGTTCTTC
TRBV25-1,.,TRBJ2-7,.,CASKGYEQYF,TGTGCCTCCAAGGGGTACGAGCAGTACTTC
TRBV19,.,TRBJ1-2,many,CASSSADGLGGYTF,TGTGCCAGTAGTTCGGCAGACGGCCTGGGGGGCTACACCTTC
TRBV7-3,TRBD1,TRBJ2-2,.,CASSHEGAGGELFF,TGTGCCAGCTCCCACGAGGGGGCCGGCGGGGAGCTGTTTTTT
TRBV7-6,.,TRBJ2-1,few,CASSLYSYEQFF,TGTGCCAGCAGCTTATACAGTTATGAGCAGTTCTTC
TRBV18,.,TRBJ2-5,few,CASSPRAPGETQYF,TGTGCCAGCTCACCAAGGGCTCCAGGAGAGACCCAGTACTTC
TRBV4-3,.,TRBJ1-4,few,CASSQVGGGLIEKLFF,TGCGCCAGCAGCCAAGTTGGGGGAGGACTGATTGAAAAACTGTTTTTT
TRBV4-1,TRBD1,TRBJ1-5,few,CASSQTGGESQPQHF,TGCGCCAGCAGCCAGACAGGGGGCGAGAGTCAGCCCCAGCATTTT
TRBV5-1,TRBD1,TRBJ1-4,few,CASSSQGAQGEKLFF,TGCGCCAGCAGCTCCCAGGGGGCCCAGGGTGAAAAACTGTTTTTT
TRBV4-1,.,TRBJ2-7,.,CASSQDDLANYEQYF,TGCGCCAGCAGCCAAGATGACCTAGCCAACTACGAGCAGTACTTC
TRBV20-1,.,TRBJ1-1,few,CSASQNPTEAFF,TGCAGTGCTAGCCAAAACCCCACTGAAGCTTTCTTT
TRBV2,TRBD1,TRBJ2-2,many,CASSRQGPRVGELFF,TGTGCCAGTTCGCGACAGGGGCCAAGGGTCGGGGAGCTGTTTTTT
TRBV11-2,TRBD2,TRBJ2-2,few,CATQQRGGFDTGELFF,TGTGCCACCCAACAGCGGGGGGGCTTTGACACCGGGGAGCTGTTTTTT
TRBV5-1,.,TRBJ1-6,few,CASSFTGFSYNSPLHF,TGCGCCAGCAGCTTCACGGGATTCTCCTATAATTCACCCCTCCACTTT
TRBV7-9,TRBD2,TRBJ2-1,many,CASITQRGSSYNEQFF,TGTGCCAGCATCACACAGCGGGGAAGCTCCTACAATGAGCAGTTCTTC
TRBV7-9,.,TRBJ1-6,.,CASSLGGGENSPLHF,TGTGCCAGCAGCCTTGGCGGGGGTGAGAATTCACCCCTCCACTTT
TRBV5-1,.,TRBJ1-1,few,CASSALERQGEAFF,TGCGCCAGCAGCGCCCTAGAAAGGCAGGGAGAAGCTTTCTTT
TRBV4-3,TRBD1,TRBJ1-5,.,CASSPDMTGRNQPQHF,TGCGCCAGCAGCCCGGACATGACAGGGCGGAATCAGCCCCAGCATTTT
TRBV18,.,TRBJ1-2,.,CASSPPQFWYGYTF,TGTGCCAGCTCACCACCCCAGTTTTGGTATGGCTACACCTTC
TRBV21-1,.,TRBJ2-5,few,CARMTGVGEETQYF,TGTGCCAGAATGACAGGGGTTGGAGAAGAGACCCAGTACTTC
TRBV11-2,.,TRBJ2-3,few,CASSLGRGRDVRTDTQYF,TGTGCCAGCAGCTTAGGTCGTGGCAGGGACGTTAGAACAGATACGCAGTATTTT
TRBV7-2,.,TRBJ1-2,.,CASSPNSRGYTF,TGTGCCAGCAGCCCAAACAGTCGAGGCTACACCTTC
TRBV3-1,.,TRBJ2-7,.,CASSEGQSNEQYF,TGTGCCAGCAGCGAAGGGCAGTCCAACGAGCAGTACTTC
TRBV7-3,.,TRBJ2-1,few,CASSLNFAPRDEQFF,TGTGCCAGCAGCCTTAACTTCGCCCCTCGGGATGAGCAGTTCTTC
TRBV20-1,.,TRBJ1-1,few,CSALRWMEGNTEAFF,TGCAGTGCCCTCAGGTGGATGGAGGGGAACACTGAAGCTTTCTTT
TRBV7-2,.,TRBJ2-2,few,CASRGPYVGELFF,TGTGCCAGCAGGGGGCCTTATGTCGGGGAGCTGTTTTTT
TRBV12-3/TRBV12-4,.,TRBJ1-1,few,CASATEMNTEAFF,TGTGCCAGTGCGACAGAAATGAACACTGAAGCTTTCTTT
TRBV27,.,TRBJ2-1,few,CASSEQGRGNEQFF,TGTGCCAGCAGTGAGCAGGGAAGGGGGAATGAGCAGTTCTTC
TRBV5-1,TRBD2,TRBJ2-3,.,CASRQGAGLSTDTQYF,TGCGCCAGCAGGCAGGGAGCGGGGTTATCCACAGATACGCAGTATTTT
TRBV10-2,.,TRBJ2-1,once,CASSATGWAYNEQFF,TGCGCCAGCAGCGCTACAGGGTGGGCCTACAATGAGCAGTTCTTC
TRBV20-1,TRBD2,TRBJ2-7,few,CSARGLAGPSSYEQYF,TGCAGTGCTAGGGGTCTAGCGGGGCCGAGCTCCTACGAGCAGTACTTC
TRBV28,TRBD1,TRBJ2-5,.,CASRRQGLETQYF,TGTGCCAGCAGACGACAGGGGTTAGAGACCCAGTACTTC
TRBV20-1,TRBD2,TRBJ2-3,few,CSASDASGGNTQYF,TGCAGTGCTAGCGACGCCAGCGGGGGGAATACGCAGTATTTT
TRBV5-1,TRBD1,TRBJ2-1,.,CASSLGQGAGDEQFF,TGCGCCAGCAGCTTGGGGCAGGGGGCCGGAGATGAGCAGTTCTTC
TRBV3-1,.,TRBJ2-3,.,CASSQDSADTQYF,TGTGCCAGCAGCCAAGATAGCGCAGATACGCAGTATTTT
TRBV11-2,.,TRBJ1-2,many,CASSSGTGSGYTF,TGTGCCAGCAGCTCCGGAACAGGGTCTGGCTACACCTTC
TRBV3-1,.,TRBJ2-1,.,CASSQATIEQFF,TGTGCCAGCAGCCAAGCGACGATTGAGCAGTTCTTC
TRBV11-3,.,TRBJ2-1,.,CASRLGDDGRQFF,TGTGCCAGCAGGTTAGGAGATGACGGGCGGCAGTTCTTC
TRBV28,TRBD1,TRBJ2-5,.,CASSRQGSLKTQYF,TGTGCCAGCAGTCGACAGGGTAGTTTGAAGACCCAGTACTTC
TRBV19,.,TRBJ2-1,few,CASSIRSANEQFF,TGTGCCAGTAGTATTAGATCGGCCAATGAGCAGTTCTTC